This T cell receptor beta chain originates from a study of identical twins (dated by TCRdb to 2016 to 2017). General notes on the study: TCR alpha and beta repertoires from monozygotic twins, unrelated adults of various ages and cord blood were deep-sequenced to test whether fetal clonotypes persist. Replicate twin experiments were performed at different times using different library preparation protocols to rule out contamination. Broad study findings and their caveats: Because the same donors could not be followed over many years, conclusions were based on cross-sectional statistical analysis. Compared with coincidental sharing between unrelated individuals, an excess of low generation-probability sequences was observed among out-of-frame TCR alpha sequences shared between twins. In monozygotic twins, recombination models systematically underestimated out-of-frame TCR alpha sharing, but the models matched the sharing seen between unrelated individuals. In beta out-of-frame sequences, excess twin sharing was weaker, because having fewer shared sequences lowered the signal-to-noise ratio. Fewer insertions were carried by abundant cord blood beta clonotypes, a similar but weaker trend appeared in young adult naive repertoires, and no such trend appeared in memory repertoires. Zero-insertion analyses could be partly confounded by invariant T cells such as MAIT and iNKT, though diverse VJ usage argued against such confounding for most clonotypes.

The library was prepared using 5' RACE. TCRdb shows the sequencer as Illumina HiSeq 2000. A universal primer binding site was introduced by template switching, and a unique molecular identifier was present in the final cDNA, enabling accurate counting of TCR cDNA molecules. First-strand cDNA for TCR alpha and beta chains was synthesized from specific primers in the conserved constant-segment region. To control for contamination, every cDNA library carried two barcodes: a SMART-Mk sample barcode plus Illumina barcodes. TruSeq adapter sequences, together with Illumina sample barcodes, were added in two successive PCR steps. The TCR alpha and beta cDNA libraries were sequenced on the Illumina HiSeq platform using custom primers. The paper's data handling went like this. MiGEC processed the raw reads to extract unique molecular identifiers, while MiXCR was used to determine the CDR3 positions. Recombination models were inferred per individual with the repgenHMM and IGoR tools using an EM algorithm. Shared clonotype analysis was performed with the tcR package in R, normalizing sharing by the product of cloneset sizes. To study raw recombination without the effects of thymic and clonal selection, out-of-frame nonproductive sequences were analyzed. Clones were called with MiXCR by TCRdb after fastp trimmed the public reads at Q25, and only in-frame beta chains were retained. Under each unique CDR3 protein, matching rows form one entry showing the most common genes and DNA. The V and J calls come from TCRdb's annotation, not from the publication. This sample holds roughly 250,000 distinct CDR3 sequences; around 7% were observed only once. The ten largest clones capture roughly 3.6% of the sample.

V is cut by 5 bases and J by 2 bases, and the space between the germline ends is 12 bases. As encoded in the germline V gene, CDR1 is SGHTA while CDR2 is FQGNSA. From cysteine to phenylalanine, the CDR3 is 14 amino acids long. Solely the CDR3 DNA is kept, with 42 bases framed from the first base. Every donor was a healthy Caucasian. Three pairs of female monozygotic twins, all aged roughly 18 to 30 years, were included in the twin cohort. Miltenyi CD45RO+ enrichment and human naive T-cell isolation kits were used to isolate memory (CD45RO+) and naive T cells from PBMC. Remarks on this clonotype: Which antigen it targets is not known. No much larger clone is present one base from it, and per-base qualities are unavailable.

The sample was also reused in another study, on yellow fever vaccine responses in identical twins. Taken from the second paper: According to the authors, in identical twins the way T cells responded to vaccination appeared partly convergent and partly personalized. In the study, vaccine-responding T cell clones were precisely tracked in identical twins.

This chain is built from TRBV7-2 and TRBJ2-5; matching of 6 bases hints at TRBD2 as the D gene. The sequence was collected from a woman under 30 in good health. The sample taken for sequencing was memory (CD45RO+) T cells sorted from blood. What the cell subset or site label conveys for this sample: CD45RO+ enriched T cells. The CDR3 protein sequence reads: CASSTRLGQETQYF. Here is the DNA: TGTGCCAGCAGCACAAGACTAGGTCAAGAGACCCAGTACTTC.